This T cell receptor (beta chain) was sequenced for a study of T cell responses to AZD1222 COVID-19 vaccine (dated by TCRdb to the early 2020s). Study-wide context: AZD1222 recipients given second doses at about 4 weeks or at about 12 weeks were pooled, since spike-specific TCR depth and breadth were not found to differ between the two schedules. Enrollment into the trials was organized by age into subgroups of 18-55, 56-69 and 70-plus years, and those subgroups contained roughly 150, 30 and 60 TCR-sequenced participants, respectively. A total of around 240 trial participants underwent TCR sequencing, of whom around 210 had received two doses of AZD1222 and around 25 had received two doses of the MenACWY control vaccine. Study-wide findings and limitations: No day 14 peak-response samples were available, so repertoires were characterized only after the peak T cell response. Most participants were white British and females outnumbered males, and the authors suggested that clonal diversity may have been underestimated. Spike-specific TCR breadth and depth rose significantly after two AZD1222 doses compared with day 0 and with MenACWY recipients. In the small 56-69-year group, the increase in depth fell short of significance, most likely because of low power. Conclusions about previously exposed vaccinees are limited because only a handful of AZD1222 recipients were SARS-CoV-2 seropositive at baseline. Reportedly, close to half of the unique spike-specific TCRs recognized epitopes lying outside the regions that are mutated in the B.1.351 and B.1.1.7 variants. The whole spike protein was spanned by vaccine-associated CD4 TCRs, and dominant responses were seen in regions 160-218 and 743-854.

The CDR3 regions of human TCRbeta chains were subjected to immunosequencing. The original pipeline was this. Repertoire TCRs were matched against a reference library of SARS-CoV-2-specific TCRs generated with the MIRA antigen-specificity platform. Breadth was defined as the fraction of unique TCRs that were SARS-CoV-2-associated. Depth was defined as the fraction of total T cells that were SARS-CoV-2-associated. Using the MIRA data, each spike-specific TCR was mapped to the spike region that the TCR reacts to and placed in a CD4 or CD8 class. Log10-transformed breadth and depth values were compared by one-way ANOVA with Sidak's multiple comparisons tests. The table comes from immuneACCESS by way of TCRdb, which keeps in-frame sequences with V and J called. Part of the clones is missing from these tables; in studies checked, under half for an unresolved V gene and the rest for unknown reasons. V and J calls and clone size are as listed in that table; D and trimming were resolved from the DNA. The sample table contains approximately 120,000 clones; only one count was recorded for 80% to 90% of them. The top ten clonotypes cover approximately 5.4% of the sample.

From cysteine to phenylalanine, the CDR3 is 13 amino acids long. The CDR3 DNA has 39 bases and is translated from base 1. The germline V gene supplies CDR1 MNHEY and CDR2 SVGAGI. V lost 7 bases and J lost 5 bases, and the count of bases not matched to a germline gene is 5. About this clone: The clone's antigen remains unknown. There are no base qualities to consult, and no much larger clone falls within one base.

What the time point label conveys for this sample: baseline before first vaccination. Vaccinee samples were obtained from the UK trials COV001 and COV002, which included a single-blind randomized controlled phase 2/3 trial of AZD1222 (ChAdOx1 nCoV-19) in healthy adults. Trial participant PBMC samples were collected at day 0 and day 28 after the second dose for TCRbeta chain sequencing. The sample consisted of peripheral blood, taken on day 0 of AZD1222 vaccination. The sequence derives from an adult in good health. The V and J genes are TRBV6-5 and TRBJ2-5, with 9 bases in between that match TRBD1. The CDR3 here reads CASTWTGVETQYF. In nucleotide form, the sequence is TGTGCCAGCACTTGGACAGGGGTGGAGACCCAGTACTTC.